This is a list of T cell receptor beta chains from one sample in a study of PD-L1 blockade in urothelial cancer. TCRdb's copy holds only in-frame clones and misses some; the assay was immunoSEQ multiplex PCR. The data show 60,000 or so clones, about four fifths seen once. The material sequenced was PBMCs, taken around atezolizumab (anti-PD-L1) treatment. These receptors were obtained from a man in his 70s with urothelial cancer. Both conserved end residues are part of each CDR3.

j_gene | v_gene | CDR3aa
TRBJ1-2 | TRBV7-9 | CASSLEPVPYGYTF
TRBJ1-3 | TRBV5-1 | CASSQGGSGNTIYF
TRBJ2-7 | TRBV29-1 | CSVVPSTGNDEQYF
TRBJ1-4 | TRBV6-1 | CASSERGGQGAPTNEKLFF
TRBJ2-7 | TRBV30 | CASDGWSSYEQYF
TRBJ1-1 | TRBV28 | CASSLGGQLGTEAFF
TRBJ2-1 | TRBV9 | CASSVALGLPRNEQFF
TRBJ2-1 | TRBV19 | CASRGLAEGHEQFF
TRBJ2-1 | TRBV19 | CASMAGQSSYNEQFF
TRBJ1-4 | TRBV5-6 | CASSSLTEPNEKLFF
TRBJ2-3 | TRBV29-1 | CSVDASPGLAADTQYF
TRBJ2-7 | TRBV10-3 | CAISESEHMEQYF
TRBJ2-1 | TRBV5-1 | CASSLEPFREGAYNEQFF
TRBJ2-2 | TRBV10-3 | CAISGWGGTGELFF
TRBJ2-1 | TRBV19 | CASTRTSGRNNEQFF
TRBJ2-7 | TRBV10-3 | CAISEFAGGPGEQYF
TRBJ1-1 | TRBV27 | CASSSSTTGRSEAFF
TRBJ2-1 | TRBV11-1 | CASRLTTGPWNEQFF
TRBJ1-2 | TRBV2 | CASSEESRGGGESGYTF
TRBJ1-5 | TRBV19 | CASTPAGGGNQPQHF
TRBJ1-5 | TRBV18 | CASSPSGTGTGQPQHF
TRBJ2-5 | TRBV19 | CASTPGGLAGEETQYF
TRBJ2-1 | TRBV5-1 | CASSLPGGGRDEQFF
TRBJ2-3 | TRBV7-9 | CASSPGTTDTQYF
TRBJ1-2 | TRBV19 | CASTDEKQGLYGYTF
TRBJ2-3 | TRBV30 | CAWSRGSTSTDTQYF
TRBJ2-2 | TRBV7-3 | CASGDSGATNTGELFF
TRBJ2-1 | TRBV28 | CASSPGGSYNEQFF
TRBJ1-2 | TRBV27 | CASSSRGTKDYGYTF
TRBJ1-2 | TRBV30 | CAVGQGDYGYTF
TRBJ2-7 | TRBV11-2 | CASSLVAGGQGSYEQYF
TRBJ2-1 | TRBV29-1 | CSVVGGQNNEQFF
TRBJ2-3 | TRBV7-6 | CASSFRLAGTDTQYF
TRBJ2-1 | TRBV7-2 | CASSLEPAGVYNEQFF
TRBJ2-1 | TRBV19 | CASSPTGLQYNEQFF
TRBJ2-1 | TRBV6-6 | CASRNGLAGGVDEQFF
TRBJ2-3 | TRBV6-5 | CASSPASGRGDTQYF
TRBJ1-1 | TRBV5-1 | CASSLAGGFSTEAFF
TRBJ2-3 | TRBV7-2 | CASRGLATDTQYF
TRBJ1-1 | TRBV6-5 | CASSQVHGLNTEAFF
TRBJ1-1 | TRBV28 | CASSRLRTGRGTEAFF